This TCR beta chain is drawn from a study of PD-1 blockade in classical Hodgkin lymphoma. In the study overall: The study gave patients nivolumab 3 mg/kg intravenously every 2 weeks. Study-level points and caveats: The authors have not defined what causes the repertoire differences, possibly disease activity or prior therapy. The study found complete responders had baseline diversity similar to newly diagnosed patients.

Brentuximab vedotin exposure varied among the patients, all of whom had relapsed after autologous stem cell transplantation. Complete response, partial response or progressive disease were the best responses. The CDR3 is 15 residues long. Unmatched junction bases numbered 8, after V lost 5 bases and J lost 3 bases. Germline loops: CDR1 SEHNR, CDR2 FQNEAQ (reference sequence). TCRdb keeps only in-frame clones here, not all; method: immunoSEQ multiplex PCR. The table records 80,000 to 100,000 clones, 80% to 95% of them present only once. Note on this clone: Its specificity is unknown.

V gene TRBV7-9 combines with J gene TRBJ1-2; 8 nucleotides align to TRBD1. Sequencing used peripheral blood mononuclear cells (PBMCs), obtained at baseline. The source of this sequence is a human donor with classical Hodgkin lymphoma. The CDR3 spells CASSTLTGVDYGYTF. CDR3 bases: TGTGCCAGCAGCACCCTGACAGGGGTGGACTATGGCTACACCTTC.